Ten or more counts support the clone carrying this T cell receptor (beta chain). Its antigen is currently unknown. The source of the sample is a study of early T cells in non-severe SARS-CoV-2 infection. Across the study: The chains were unpaired, and the sequenced material was bulk RNA from unsorted whole blood.

CDR3 length equals 16 residues. From germline, CDR1 is KGHSH and CDR2 LQKENI. Trimming pared 0 bases from V and 2 bases from J, leaving 10 bases between. Individual cDNA molecules were tagged with unique molecular identifiers. TCRdb re-analysed the 5' RACE reads in MiXCR, keeping a single row per CDR3 protein. The repertoire holds 55,000 to 75,000 distinct CDR3 sequences, 9.5% to 15% seen once, with approximately 3.9% in the top ten. Whole-study findings and limits: Lookups in VDJdb leaned toward anti-spike CD8 responses and missed private and CD4 specificities.

The rearrangement uses TRBV18 and TRBJ2-2, with a weak D call TRBD2 (6 bases). Sequenced input: whole blood. The receptor was derived from an adult who was a healthcare worker with PCR-confirmed SARS-CoV-2 infection or an uninfected control (not recorded which). In DNA, the CDR3 is TGTGCCAGCTCACCACCGCACGGGGGTAACACCGGGGAGCTGTTTTTT. It specifies CASSPPHGGNTGELFF.